Below, 29 T cell receptor beta chains from the same sample are listed, as sequenced in a study of cytomegalovirus exposure and HLA in healthy donors. The PCR was carried out with 60 Vbeta primers and 13 Jbeta primers. Sequencing used immunoSEQ multiplex PCR; TCRdb keeps in-frame clones, though not all of them. The profile shows some 110,000 clones, about 71% of them singletons. The sample taken for sequencing was PBMCs. These receptors were obtained from a boy between 10 and 17 years old in good health and CMV-seronegative.

This chain links TRBV30 with TRBJ1-2, with 10 bases fitting TRBD1. Germline V gene data show CDR1 as GTSNPN and CDR2 as SVGIG (reference sequence). The CDR3 loop spans 14 amino acids. The J segment lost 4 bases and the V segment lost 3 bases, leaving 5 bases of the junction unmatched. The CDR3 DNA reads as TGTGCCTGGAGAGAGGACAGGGGGGTCTATGGCTACACCTTC. The encoded protein is CAWREDRGVYGYTF. Combining the CDR3 with reference TRBV30 and TRBJ1-2 gives the whole variable domain SQTIHQWPATLVQPVGSPLSLECTVEGTSNPNLYWYRQAAGRGLQLLFYSVGIGQISSEVPQNLSASRPQDRQFILSSKKLLLSDSGFYLCAWREDRGVYGYTFGSGTRLTVV.

J is TRBJ2-3 and V is TRBV6-6, with D possibly being TRBD2 (6 bases). The CDR3 totals 15 residues. The V and J ends lost 3 bases and 3 bases respectively, with 13 bases between them. CDR1 is MNHNY and CDR2 is SVGAGI in the germline V gene (reference sequence). The CDR3 loop is CASSYVQRVTDTQYF. The CDR3, as DNA: TGTGCCAGCAGTTATGTACAGCGGGTGACAGATACGCAGTATTTT.

The chain is built from TRBV30 and TRBJ1-2, with TRBD1 as a possible D gene (5 bases). Deletions cut 0 bases from V and 6 bases from J, with 11 bases between. Germline CDR1 is GTSNPN and CDR2 is SVGIG (reference sequence). The CDR3 spans 13 residues. Written as DNA, the CDR3 is TGTGCCTGGAGTGTATTGGGGGGGGATGGCTACACCTTC. This encodes CAWSVLGGDGYTF.

The J gene is TRBJ2-7, the V gene TRBV10-3; tentative D call: TRBD1 (6 bases). Germline V gene data show CDR1 as ENHRY and CDR2 as SYGVKD. The CDR3 contains 16 residues. The V end lost 4 bases, the J end lost 4 bases, and 20 bases lay between the germline ends. CDR3 sequence: CAISALFGQGLYEQYF. CDR3 nucleotide sequence: TGTGCCATCAGTGCTCTTTTTGGGCAGGGGTTGTACGAGCAGTACTTC.

The chain couples TRBV7-2 to TRBJ1-2; possible D gene TRBD1, 5 bases. The CDR3 is 14 amino acids. Trimming pared 5 bases from V and 3 bases from J, leaving 13 bases between. Per germline, CDR1 SGHTA and CDR2 FQGNSA. CDR3 sequence: CASSPQGGDYGYTF. CDR3 bases: TGTGCCAGCAGCCCCCAAGGAGGGGACTATGGCTACACCTTC.

This chain connects TRBV19 to TRBJ2-7; 9 bases match TRBD2. This CDR3 has 12 residues. The junction had 9 bases not matched to a gene; V was cut back by 7 bases and J by 11 bases. Germline V gives CDR1 LNHDA, CDR2 SQIVND (reference sequence). CDR3 DNA: TGTGCCAGTACGGGTAGCGGGGGAATTAAGTACTTC. The encoded protein is CASTGSGGIKYF. The full variable domain, in which reference TRBV19 and TRBJ2-7 provide the parts outside the CDR3, is DGGITQSPKYLFRKEGQNVTLSCEQNLNHDAMYWYRQDPGQGLRLIYYSQIVNDFQKGDIAEGYSVSREKKESFPLTVTSAQKNPTAFYLCASTGSGGIKYFGPGTRLTVT.

This chain connects TRBV5-1 to TRBJ2-6; no clear D gene. Trimming pared 1 base from V and 0 bases from J, leaving 14 bases between. Germline lookup yields CDR1 SGHRS and CDR2 YFSETQ. The CDR3 covers 18 residues. CDR3 in DNA: TGCGCCAGCAGCTTGAACCCAGGCATAAGCTCTGGGGCCAACGTCCTGACTTTC. Translation: CASSLNPGISSGANVLTF.

A note on this clone: The same CDR3 can be traced to other DNA sequences in this sample. The genes are TRBV28 and TRBJ1-5; D is undetermined. CDR1 is MDHEN and CDR2 is SYDVKM in the germline V gene. The V end was cut by 4 bases, the J end by 3 bases, with 4 bases between. The CDR3 is made up of 12 amino acids. The CDR3 loop is CASSSLNQPQHF. CDR3 in DNA: TGTGCCAGCAGTTCTCTCAATCAGCCCCAGCATTTT.

The V and J genes are TRBV5-1 and TRBJ1-1; D is perhaps TRBD1 (5 bases). The V and J ends lost 5 bases and 4 bases respectively, with 12 bases between them. Germline V lookup: CDR1 SGHRS, CDR2 YFSETQ. CDR3 size: 13 residues. For the CDR3, the DNA is TGCGCCAGCAGAGGAGGGGATCGCACTGAAGCTTTCTTT. It translates to CASRGGDRTEAFF.

This clone has a handful of counts. This chain connects TRBV5-1 to TRBJ2-1; 8 positions match TRBD2. Per the germline V gene, CDR1 is SGHRS and CDR2 is YFSETQ. This CDR3 is built from 16 residues. Trimming cost V 0 bases and J 6 bases; bases outside gene matches: 8. CDR3 amino acids: CASSLVSGGPRNEQFF. The CDR3 DNA is TGCGCCAGCAGCTTGGTGTCGGGAGGGCCTCGCAATGAGCAGTTCTTC.

V is TRBV9 and J is TRBJ2-7; 10 bases align to TRBD2. Germline V gene sequence: CDR1 SGDLS, CDR2 YYNGEE. The CDR3 runs 18 residues. Trimming cost V 3 bases and J 4 bases; bases outside gene matches: 16. In DNA, the CDR3 is TGTGCCAGCAGCGGAGGGGTAGCGGGGGGCCCCAGGGGGTACGAGCAGTACTTC. Its translation is CASSGGVAGGPRGYEQYF.

The V and J genes are TRBV4-1 and TRBJ1-3, with D unclear. Trimming removed 1 base from V and 3 bases from J, with 16 bases in between. This CDR3 comprises 17 residues. CDR1 is MGHRA, CDR2 YSYEKL, per germline. The CDR3 DNA reads TGCGCCAGCAGCCAAGTTGCCATCCGAAATAGTGGAAACACCATATATTTT. Translated, it gives CASSQVAIRNSGNTIYF.

The rearrangement links TRBV6-5 to TRBJ1-2; perhaps TRBD1 as D (5 bases). The CDR3 has 13 residues. Between the trimmed V and J ends, which lost 0 bases and 6 bases, there was a span of 8 bases. Germline V gives CDR1 MNHEY, CDR2 SVGAGI. The CDR3 loop is CASSYSGANGYTF. The CDR3, as DNA: TGTGCCAGCAGTTACTCAGGGGCCAATGGCTACACCTTC.

The chain uses TRBV30 and TRBJ1-6; 8 nucleotides match TRBD1. With 1 base clipped from V and 5 bases from J, the junction kept 1 base outside the gene matches. The CDR3 is made up of 14 amino acids. Per the germline V gene, CDR1 is GTSNPN and CDR2 is SVGIG (reference sequence). DNA for the CDR3: TGTGCCTGGAGTGGACAGGGGCATAATTCACCCCTCCACTTT. This codes for CAWSGQGHNSPLHF.

The chain carries TRBV6-4 and TRBJ2-3; 13 bases agree with TRBD2. The germline V gene has CDR1 MRHNA and CDR2 SNTAGT. The CDR3 covers 15 residues. Trimming cost V 6 bases and J 4 bases; bases outside gene matches: 4. The CDR3 loop reads CASSPLAGGPDTQYF. In DNA form, the CDR3 reads TGTGCCAGCAGCCCACTAGCGGGAGGGCCAGATACGCAGTATTTT.

J is TRBJ2-1 and V is TRBV5-1, with D perhaps matching TRBD2 (5 bases). Germline V gene sequence: CDR1 SGHRS, CDR2 YFSETQ. Trimming pared 0 bases from V and 1 base from J, leaving 8 bases between. The CDR3 covers 15 residues. CDR3 in amino acids: CASSLESGSYNEQFF. The CDR3 nucleotides read TGCGCCAGCAGCTTGGAATCGGGGTCCTACAATGAGCAGTTCTTC.

V gene TRBV27 combines with J gene TRBJ2-2; 8 nucleotides line up with TRBD1. The ends lost 0 bases at V and 7 bases at J; junction bases unmatched: 7. Germline V CDR1 and CDR2: MNHEY, SMNVEV (reference sequence). The CDR3 is made up of 16 amino acids. The CDR3 DNA follows: TGTGCCAGCAGTTTATCACCGGACAGGGTTGACGGGGAGCTGTTTTTT. Its protein product is CASSLSPDRVDGELFF.

The J gene is TRBJ2-5, the V gene TRBV28; tentative D call: TRBD2 (5 bases). Germline-derived CDR1 and CDR2 are MDHEN and SYDVKM. Trimming took off 7 bases at V and 4 bases at J, with 16 bases between the two ends. The length of the CDR3 is 14 residues. CDR3 loop: CASNGEGRGETQYF. CDR3 bases: TGTGCCAGCAATGGAGAGGGAAGAGGAGAGACCCAGTACTTC.

This clone was seen a handful of times. This chain uses TRBV30 with TRBJ1-1, with no clear D. Trimming stripped 2 bases from V and 6 bases from J, with 10 bases between. Germline CDR1 reads GTSNPN; CDR2 reads SVGIG (reference sequence). The CDR3 totals 12 residues. The CDR3 sequence is CAWSPRFPEAFF. For the CDR3, the DNA is TGTGCCTGGAGTCCACGGTTTCCTGAAGCTTTCTTT.

The chain combines TRBV5-4 with TRBJ1-4; the D is unclear. CDR1 and CDR2 (germline): SGHNT, YYREEE (reference sequence). V was shortened by 0 bases and J by 4 bases, with 10 bases between the two germline ends. This CDR3 contains 15 residues. The CDR3 region has the DNA TGTGCCAGCAGCTTGGATGGACGGGATAATGAAAAACTGTTTTTT. It translates to CASSLDGRDNEKLFF.

This rearrangement joins TRBV4-1 to TRBJ2-7; possible D gene TRBD1, 6 bases. The germline V gene has CDR1 MGHRA and CDR2 YSYEKL. V shed 1 base and J shed 2 bases, with 12 bases lying between them. The CDR3 extends over 15 amino acids. This CDR3 reads CASSQAGVSTYEQYF. The DNA of the CDR3 is TGCGCCAGCAGCCAAGCAGGGGTTTCAACCTACGAGCAGTACTTC.

This clone was detected once. The chain has TRBV19 and TRBJ2-5; TRBD1 might be the D (5 bases). CDR3 length equals 11 residues. CDR1 and CDR2 (germline): LNHDA, SQIVND (reference sequence). The V end was cut by 6 bases, the J end by 5 bases, with 7 bases between. CDR3 sequence reads: CASRAGETQYF. CDR3 nucleotides: TGTGCCAGTAGGGCAGGGGAGACCCAGTACTTC.

This clone appeared a few times. V and J are TRBV28 and TRBJ2-3; possible D gene TRBD1, 6 bases. Germline lookup yields CDR1 MDHEN and CDR2 SYDVKM. The CDR3 contains 14 residues. V shed 5 bases and J shed 6 bases, with 15 bases lying between them. The CDR3 nucleotides read TGTGCCAGCAGTCAGGGGAAGCCTCGGGATACGCAGTATTTT. This encodes CASSQGKPRDTQYF.

The V gene is TRBV19, the J gene TRBJ1-5; D gene unclear. The V gene lost 3 bases and the J gene lost 6 bases, with 18 bases spanning the gap. From germline, CDR1 is LNHDA and CDR2 SQIVND (reference sequence). The CDR3 has 16 amino acids. CDR3 sequence: CASSIGEAVRRQPQHF. CDR3 sequence (DNA): TGTGCCAGTAGTATTGGAGAGGCCGTTCGACGTCAGCCCCAGCATTTT.

This chain links TRBV30 with TRBJ1-6; D is perhaps TRBD1 (5 bases). Trimming removed 0 bases from V and 7 bases from J, with 16 bases in between. Germline V gene lookup returns CDR1 GTSNPN and CDR2 SVGIG (reference sequence). The length of the CDR3 is 16 residues. The CDR3: CAWSVPGSQRNSPLHF. CDR3 nucleotide sequence: TGTGCCTGGAGTGTCCCAGGGTCCCAACGGAATTCACCCCTCCACTTT. The whole variable domain, remainder taken from reference TRBV30 and TRBJ1-6, is SQTIHQWPATLVQPVGSPLSLECTVEGTSNPNLYWYRQAAGRGLQLLFYSVGIGQISSEVPQNLSASRPQDRQFILSSKKLLLSDSGFYLCAWSVPGSQRNSPLHFGNGTRLTVT.

The chain combines TRBV7-9 with TRBJ2-7; 8 bases align to TRBD2. V dropped 5 bases and J dropped 5; count of bases not matched to a gene: 11. Germline-derived CDR1 and CDR2 are SEHNR and FQNEAQ (reference sequence). This CDR3 has 15 amino acids. The CDR3 sequence: CASSGTPGGVHEQYF. CDR3 DNA sequence: TGTGCCAGCAGCGGGACTCCGGGAGGGGTGCACGAGCAGTACTTC.

The chain has TRBV2 and TRBJ1-2, with D tentatively TRBD1 (5 bases). V was cut by 2 bases and J by 8 bases, with 18 bases left in between. This CDR3 spans 15 amino acids. Per the germline V gene, CDR1 is SNHLY and CDR2 is FYNNEI. The CDR3 sequence is CASSELQGGLEGYTF. The CDR3 DNA reads TGTGCCAGCAGTGAACTGCAGGGCGGTTTGGAGGGCTACACCTTC.

The chain uses TRBV5-4 and TRBJ2-3, with TRBD2 matching over 7 bases. Trimming at V came to 2 bases and at J to 8 bases, leaving 11 bases not matched to a gene. CDR1 is SGHNT and CDR2 is YYREEE in the germline V gene (reference sequence). The CDR3 totals 15 residues. The CDR3: CASSFITVPGGTQYF. In nucleotides, the CDR3 is TGTGCCAGCAGCTTCATCACCGTTCCGGGGGGTACGCAGTATTTT.

The chain has TRBV2 and TRBJ2-1; 9 bases map to TRBD1. The CDR3 is made up of 14 amino acids. Germline CDR1 and CDR2: SNHLY and FYNNEI. V trimming: 10 bases; J trimming: 7 bases; junction bases outside the gene matches: 11. The CDR3 nucleotides read TGTGCCACCGCCTCCGGGACAGGGCGGAATGAGCAGTTCTTC. The encoded protein is CATASGTGRNEQFF.